This entry is about one T cell receptor (beta chain). A much larger clone lies one base from this, so it may be a read error. A single record per CDR3 protein comes from TCRdb applying MiXCR to the 5' RACE reads. The sample has tens of thousands of distinct CDR3 sequences, around 22% seen once. Germline loops: CDR1 DFQATT, CDR2 SNEGSKA (reference sequence). V gave up 5 bases and J gave up 8 bases, with 22 bases separating them. The CDR3 is 14 residues long. Sequencing was performed on memory CD4+ T cells sorted from blood. Regarding subset: memory CD4+ T cells, CD4+CD45RO+CD25-. The rearrangement uses TRBV20-1 and TRBJ2-7; D is possibly TRBD1 (6 bases). This receptor was taken from a female donor with breast cancer. The CDR3 nucleotides read TGCAGTGCTCCGGAAGGGGGACCCGTCGGCAAGCAGTACTTC. Translation gives CSAPEGGPVGKQYF.